This passage covers 13 T cell receptor beta chains from one sample sequenced in a study of blood T cell repertoires in COVID-19. Clones were read by immunoSEQ multiplex PCR, and TCRdb kept only the in-frame ones, dropping some. The repertoire includes 55,000 to 80,000 clones, under 80% of them detected once, and roughly 20% sits in the top ten. Sample: peripheral blood. These receptors came from a man aged 60-69 years with acute or convalescent COVID-19.

The V call is TRBV30, the J call TRBJ2-5; the D gene is possibly TRBD1 (5 bases). With 4 bases removed from V and 2 bases from J, the gap between germline ends came to 11 bases. Per germline, CDR1 GTSNPN and CDR2 SVGIG (reference sequence). The CDR3 covers 13 residues. DNA of the CDR3: TGTGCCTGGAAGGGGTGGCGGCAAGAGACCCAGTACTTC. The encoded protein is CAWKGWRQETQYF.

The J gene is TRBJ2-1, the V gene TRBV21-1; TRBD1 reflects the table's D call only, with no check against the DNA. TRBV21-1 is an annotated pseudogene. This CDR3 spans 18 amino acids. Here the CDR3 DNA reads TGTGCCAGCAGCAACAAGGGACAGGGGACGCGGGTGGACAATGAGCAGTTCTTC. Translated, it gives CASSNKGQGTRVDNEQFF.

V and J are TRBV19 and TRBJ1-1; 10 nucleotides agree with TRBD1. Germline assignment: CDR1 LNHDA and CDR2 SQIVND (reference sequence). The CDR3 contains 13 residues. The junction had 4 bases not matched to a gene; V was cut back by 7 bases and J by 5 bases. CDR3 protein: CASTDRGRTEAFF. CDR3 nucleotide sequence: TGTGCCAGTACCGACAGGGGGCGGACTGAAGCTTTCTTT.

The genes are TRBV5-4 and TRBJ2-1, with D possibly TRBD2 on 5 matching bases. CDR1 is SGHNT and CDR2 is YYREEE in the germline V gene (reference sequence). V was cut by 0 bases and J by 0 bases, with 7 bases left in between. The CDR3 runs 15 residues. The CDR3 DNA reads as TGTGCCAGCAGCTTGGGCGGGCTCTCCTACAATGAGCAGTTCTTC. Protein: CASSLGGLSYNEQFF. The whole variable domain, remainder taken from reference TRBV5-4 and TRBJ2-1, is ETGVTQSPTHLIKTRGQQVTLRCSSQSGHNTVSWYQQALGQGPQFIFQYYREEENGRGNFPPRFSGLQFPNYSSELNVNALELDDSALYLCASSLGGLSYNEQFFGPGTRLTVL.

The CDR3 is CASSKGQGVGETQYF. CDR3 nucleotide sequence: TGTGCCAGTAGTAAGGGACAGGGGGTTGGAGAGACCCAGTACTTC. The V call is TRBV19, the J call TRBJ2-5; 11 nucleotides match TRBD1. J lost 4 bases, V lost 4 bases, and 5 bases had no gene match. The CDR3 totals 15 residues. CDR1 and CDR2 (germline): LNHDA, SQIVND (reference sequence). Supplemented by reference TRBV19 and TRBJ2-5, the full variable domain reads DGGITQSPKYLFRKEGQNVTLSCEQNLNHDAMYWYRQDPGQGLRLIYYSQIVNDFQKGDIAEGYSVSREKKESFPLTVTSAQKNPTAFYLCASSKGQGVGETQYFGPGTRLLVL.

This chain links TRBV9 with TRBJ2-1, with 7 bases aligning to TRBD1. The CDR3 covers 14 residues. Losses at the gene ends were 4 bases for V and 4 bases for J; bases not matched to a gene: 5. Germline CDR1 reads SGDLS; CDR2 reads YYNGEE. CDR3 region: CASSPGTVYNEQFF. In DNA form, the CDR3 reads TGTGCCAGCAGCCCCGGGACAGTATACAATGAGCAGTTCTTC.

The rearrangement uses TRBV2 and TRBJ2-7; D perhaps matches TRBD1 (6 bases). CDR1 and CDR2 (germline): SNHLY, FYNNEI. The ends were cut back, 9 bases at V and 9 bases at J, with 18 bases in the middle. CDR3 length: 12 residues. As DNA, the CDR3 is TGTGCCAGTGTACAGGGACCCGCCGGGCAGTACTTC. Its translation is CASVQGPAGQYF.

The V call is TRBV28, the J call TRBJ2-7, with TRBD2 matching 8 bases. CDR3 length equals 13 residues. V shed 2 bases and J 6 bases; nucleotides not matched to a gene: 3. Germline V lookup: CDR1 MDHEN, CDR2 SYDVKM. CDR3 in amino acids: CASSLAGGIEQYF. CDR3 coding DNA: TGTGCCAGCAGTTTAGCGGGAGGCATCGAGCAGTACTTC.

This chain uses TRBV29-1 with TRBJ1-2; 9 bases fit TRBD1. The trim removed 1 base at V and 5 bases at J, leaving 5 bases unmatched. Germline CDR1 SQVTM, CDR2 ANQGSEA. The CDR3 runs to 14 residues. Written as DNA, the CDR3 is TGCAGCGTTGAAGGGTTGGACAGGGGATATGGCTACACCTTC. Amino acid sequence: CSVEGLDRGYGYTF.

The V and J genes are TRBV4-1 and TRBJ2-1; 8 nucleotides match TRBD2. Germline V CDR1 and CDR2: MGHRA, YSYEKL. This CDR3 is 15 amino acids long. V lost 1 base to trimming and J lost 5 bases; unmatched junction nucleotides: 4. This CDR3 is CASSQVLAAHNEQFF. CDR3 nucleotide sequence: TGCGCCAGCAGCCAAGTACTAGCGGCCCACAATGAGCAGTTCTTC.

This clone was seen only a few times. The CDR3, as DNA: TGCAGCGGCCGAGAGGCCGCTGGAAACACCATATATTTT. It yields the protein CSGREAAGNTIYF. The chain joins TRBV29-1 to TRBJ1-3; no reliable D call. Germline lookup yields CDR1 SQVTM and CDR2 ANQGSEA. V was cut by 7 bases and J by 2 bases, with 12 bases left in between. The CDR3 is made up of 13 amino acids.

This sequence joins TRBV4-2 and TRBJ2-3, with D unclear. The CDR3 runs to 13 residues. CDR1 is LGHNA and CDR2 is YNFKEQ in the germline V gene. V was cut by 0 bases and J by 12 bases, with 13 bases left in between. The CDR3 coding sequence is TGTGCCAGCAGCCAAGATTTACAGACCGGTCAGTATTTT. It codes for CASSQDLQTGQYF.

The chain uses TRBV3-1 (or the pseudogene TRBV3-2) and TRBJ1-2; D is perhaps TRBD1 (6 bases). Trimming pared 0 bases from V and 8 bases from J, leaving 7 bases between. The CDR3 spans 12 residues. Germline CDR1 LGHDT, CDR2 YNNKEL (reference sequence). For the CDR3, the DNA is TGTGCCAGCAGCCAAGAGAGGGGGGGCTACACCTTC. This translates into CASSQERGGYTF.